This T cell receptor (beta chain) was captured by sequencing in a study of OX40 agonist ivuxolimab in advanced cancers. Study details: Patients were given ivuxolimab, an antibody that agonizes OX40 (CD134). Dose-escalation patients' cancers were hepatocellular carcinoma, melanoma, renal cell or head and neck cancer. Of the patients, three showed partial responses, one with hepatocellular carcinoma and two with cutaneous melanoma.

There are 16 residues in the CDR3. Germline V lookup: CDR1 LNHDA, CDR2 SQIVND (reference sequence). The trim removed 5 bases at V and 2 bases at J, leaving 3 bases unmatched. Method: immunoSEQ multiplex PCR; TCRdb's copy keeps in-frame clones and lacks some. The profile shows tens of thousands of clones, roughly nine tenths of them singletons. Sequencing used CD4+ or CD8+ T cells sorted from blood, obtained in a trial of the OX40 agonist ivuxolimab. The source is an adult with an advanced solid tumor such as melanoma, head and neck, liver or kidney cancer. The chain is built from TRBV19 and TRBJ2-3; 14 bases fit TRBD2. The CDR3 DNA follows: TGTGCCAGTAGTTTGACTAGCGGGGGGGTCACAGATACGCAGTATTTT. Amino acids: CASSLTSGGVTDTQYF.